The rows below give T cell receptor beta chains drawn from one sample of a study of blood T cell repertoires in COVID-19. The repertoire was sequenced with immunoSEQ multiplex PCR; TCRdb's copy has only in-frame clones and lacks some. The data contain roughly 240,000 clones, roughly 88% of them singletons. Input material: PBMCs or T cells enriched from blood (not recorded which). These TCRs come from a woman in her forties with acute COVID-19. The CDR3 runs from the conserved cysteine through the conserved F or W. The order of the fields is CDR3 DNA, CDR3 protein, D gene, clone size, J gene, V gene. The D gene is left open where the match is weak. Only part of the rows carry a size: once, few, many, or a class if the clone is expanded.

cdr3_nt: TGCGCCAGCAGAAGTACAGGGGAAGGGCCCCAGCATTTT
cdr3_aa: CASRSTGEGPQHF
d_call: TRBD1
clone_size: -
j_call: TRBJ1-5
v_call: TRBV5-1

cdr3_nt: TGCGCCAGCAGCCTCCCGACGGGCAGGGGGACTGAAGCTTTCTTT
cdr3_aa: CASSLPTGRGTEAFF
d_call: TRBD1
clone_size: once
j_call: TRBJ1-1
v_call: TRBV5-1

cdr3_nt: TGTGCCAGCAGTTTATATCAGGGGGCTGGCTACACCTTC
cdr3_aa: CASSLYQGAGYTF
d_call: TRBD1
clone_size: -
j_call: TRBJ1-2
v_call: TRBV12-3/TRBV12-4

cdr3_nt: TGTGCCAGCAGCGTACAGGGGATCGACACCATATATTTT
cdr3_aa: CASSVQGIDTIYF
d_call: TRBD1
clone_size: once
j_call: TRBJ1-3
v_call: TRBV11-3

cdr3_nt: TGTGCCAGCAGTGAAGACAGGCTCTCTTATGGCTACACCTTC
cdr3_aa: CASSEDRLSYGYTF
d_call: -
clone_size: few
j_call: TRBJ1-2
v_call: TRBV2

cdr3_nt: TGCGCCAGCAGCTTACTAGCGAACACCGGGGAGCTGTTTTTT
cdr3_aa: CASSLLANTGELFF
d_call: -
clone_size: -
j_call: TRBJ2-2
v_call: TRBV5-1

cdr3_nt: TGTGCCAGCAGCGTAATAGGGAGCGGGGGGGCAACAGATACGCAGTATTTT
cdr3_aa: CASSVIGSGGATDTQYF
d_call: TRBD2
clone_size: -
j_call: TRBJ2-3
v_call: TRBV9

cdr3_nt: TGTGCCAGCAGTTTTCAATTTTCGACACTCCTCAACTTC
cdr3_aa: CASSFQFSTLLNF
d_call: -
clone_size: once
j_call: TRBJ1-2
v_call: TRBV27

cdr3_nt: TGTGCCAGCAGGAAGACAGGGTGGGGCGAAAAACTGTTTTTT
cdr3_aa: CASRKTGWGEKLFF
d_call: TRBD1
clone_size: -
j_call: TRBJ1-4
v_call: TRBV7-2

cdr3_nt: TGTGCCAGCAGCCTCGACGCCCGGGTCCTAAGAGGAAGGAACACTGAAGCTTTCTTT
cdr3_aa: CASSLDARVLRGRNTEAFF
d_call: -
clone_size: -
j_call: TRBJ1-1
v_call: TRBV11-3

cdr3_nt: TGTGCCAGCAGCTCTGATACGCGGGGGGCAGATACGCAGTATTTT
cdr3_aa: CASSSDTRGADTQYF
d_call: TRBD2
clone_size: -
j_call: TRBJ2-3
v_call: TRBV5-4

cdr3_nt: TGTGCCAGCAGTCCCCTTGGCTCTGCGGGAGGGTTCTTC
cdr3_aa: CASSPLGSAGGFF
d_call: TRBD2
clone_size: once
j_call: TRBJ2-1
v_call: TRBV27

cdr3_nt: TGTGCCAGCAGCTTTAGGCCCCGGACTAGCATCCAACAAGAGACCCAGTACTTC
cdr3_aa: CASSFRPRTSIQQETQYF
d_call: TRBD2
clone_size: few
j_call: TRBJ2-5
v_call: TRBV7-8

cdr3_nt: TGTGCCAGCTCACCCACAGGCAAGGGGAACACTGAAGCTTTCTTT
cdr3_aa: CASSPTGKGNTEAFF
d_call: -
clone_size: once
j_call: TRBJ1-1
v_call: TRBV18

cdr3_nt: TGTGCCTGGACGCGCAGCGAGTTTGAAGCTTTCTTT
cdr3_aa: CAWTRSEFEAFF
d_call: -
clone_size: -
j_call: TRBJ1-1
v_call: TRBV30

cdr3_nt: TGCAGCGTTGGAAGGGGACAGGGGGCTGGAGGCGGCTACACCTTC
cdr3_aa: CSVGRGQGAGGGYTF
d_call: TRBD1
clone_size: -
j_call: TRBJ1-2
v_call: TRBV29-1

cdr3_nt: TGTGCCAGCAGTGATTACAGGGGGCAGACAGATACGCAGTATTTT
cdr3_aa: CASSDYRGQTDTQYF
d_call: TRBD1
clone_size: -
j_call: TRBJ2-3
v_call: TRBV25-1

cdr3_nt: TGTGCCAGCAGTTACCCCAGACAGGGCCAAGAGACCCAGTACTTC
cdr3_aa: CASSYPRQGQETQYF
d_call: TRBD1
clone_size: once
j_call: TRBJ2-5
v_call: TRBV6-2/TRBV6-3

cdr3_nt: TGTGCCAGCAGCGTCGGGGTAGCGGGGGGTCAAGAGACCCAGTACTTC
cdr3_aa: CASSVGVAGGQETQYF
d_call: TRBD2
clone_size: -
j_call: TRBJ2-5
v_call: TRBV5-4

cdr3_nt: TGTGCCAGCTCTTGGACAGACTCTGGAAACACCATATATTTT
cdr3_aa: CASSWTDSGNTIYF
d_call: -
clone_size: -
j_call: TRBJ1-3
v_call: TRBV18

cdr3_nt: TGTGCCAGCAGCTCTGCCGGGGTCTCCTATGGCTACACCTTC
cdr3_aa: CASSSAGVSYGYTF
d_call: -
clone_size: -
j_call: TRBJ1-2
v_call: TRBV7-9

cdr3_nt: TGTGCCAGCAGCACAAGTTCTTATACGCAGTATTTT
cdr3_aa: CASSTSSYTQYF
d_call: -
clone_size: -
j_call: TRBJ2-3
v_call: TRBV3-1/TRBV3-2

cdr3_nt: TGTGCCAGCGGCCTAGCGGGAGGGCCAAGCGATGAGCAGTTCTTC
cdr3_aa: CASGLAGGPSDEQFF
d_call: TRBD2
clone_size: -
j_call: TRBJ2-1
v_call: TRBV6-2/TRBV6-3

cdr3_nt: TGTGCCAGTAGTATCCGGGGTCCCCAAGAGACCCAGTACTTC
cdr3_aa: CASSIRGPQETQYF
d_call: -
clone_size: -
j_call: TRBJ2-5
v_call: TRBV19

cdr3_nt: TGTGCCAGCTCAGGACTAGCGGAGTACAATGAGCAGTTCTTC
cdr3_aa: CASSGLAEYNEQFF
d_call: TRBD2
clone_size: once
j_call: TRBJ2-1
v_call: TRBV2

cdr3_nt: TGTGCCAGCAGCCACTCCCAGGGGGACAACCCCTGGTGGGAGACCCAGTACTTC
cdr3_aa: CASSHSQGDNPWWETQYF
d_call: TRBD1
clone_size: -
j_call: TRBJ2-5
v_call: TRBV3-1/TRBV3-2

cdr3_nt: TGTGCCAGCACCGGAACTAGGCAAGAGACCCAGTACTTC
cdr3_aa: CASTGTRQETQYF
d_call: -
clone_size: -
j_call: TRBJ2-5
v_call: TRBV2

cdr3_nt: TGTGCCAGCTCACCTCCTCGGGGGAAAGGGCGATACGAGCAGTACTTC
cdr3_aa: CASSPPRGKGRYEQYF
d_call: -
clone_size: -
j_call: TRBJ2-7
v_call: TRBV18

cdr3_nt: TGCAGCGTAGCAGGGGGTGTCACTGAAGCTTTCTTT
cdr3_aa: CSVAGGVTEAFF
d_call: TRBD1
clone_size: -
j_call: TRBJ1-1
v_call: TRBV29-1

cdr3_nt: TGTGCCAGTAGTATATGGGGGGGCTCACCGAACACCGGGGAGCTGTTTTTT
cdr3_aa: CASSIWGGSPNTGELFF
d_call: -
clone_size: -
j_call: TRBJ2-2
v_call: TRBV19

cdr3_nt: TGTGCCAGCAGCTTCAACAGGGGGTCGTTGGAGCAGTACTTC
cdr3_aa: CASSFNRGSLEQYF
d_call: TRBD1
clone_size: once
j_call: TRBJ2-7
v_call: TRBV11-2

cdr3_nt: TGTGCCAGTAGGGCCGGGGGATCACCCCTCCACTTT
cdr3_aa: CASRAGGSPLHF
d_call: -
clone_size: -
j_call: TRBJ1-6
v_call: TRBV18

cdr3_nt: TGTGCCAGCAGTTTAGCCAGGAGGGAGACCCAGTACTTC
cdr3_aa: CASSLARRETQYF
d_call: -
clone_size: -
j_call: TRBJ2-5
v_call: TRBV12-3/TRBV12-4

cdr3_nt: TGCGCCAGCAGCTTGGTAGCTAGCGGGGGGCAAGAGACCCAGTACTTC
cdr3_aa: CASSLVASGGQETQYF
d_call: TRBD2
clone_size: -
j_call: TRBJ2-5
v_call: TRBV5-1

cdr3_nt: TGTGCCAGCAGTTTGACAGGGGACACAGAGCAGTTCTTC
cdr3_aa: CASSLTGDTEQFF
d_call: TRBD1
clone_size: -
j_call: TRBJ2-1
v_call: TRBV12-3/TRBV12-4

cdr3_nt: TGTGCCAGCAGTTTAGTGGGACTAGCGATACACTACAATGAGCAGTTCTTC
cdr3_aa: CASSLVGLAIHYNEQFF
d_call: TRBD2
clone_size: -
j_call: TRBJ2-1
v_call: TRBV27

cdr3_nt: TGTGCCAGTAGTCGCGTAGCAGGGCTAGGTCAGCCCCAGCATTTT
cdr3_aa: CASSRVAGLGQPQHF
d_call: -
clone_size: -
j_call: TRBJ1-5
v_call: TRBV19

cdr3_nt: TGTGCCAGCAGTTTCATTAGCGGGTCTACCGGGGAGCTGTTTTTT
cdr3_aa: CASSFISGSTGELFF
d_call: TRBD2
clone_size: -
j_call: TRBJ2-2
v_call: TRBV28

cdr3_nt: TGCGCCAGCAGCCAATACAGAGGGTCCCCCGGGGAGCTGTTTTTT
cdr3_aa: CASSQYRGSPGELFF
d_call: -
clone_size: -
j_call: TRBJ2-2
v_call: TRBV4-3

cdr3_nt: TGTGCCAGCAGTTCCTCCGACAGGGGTGAGACCCAGTACTTC
cdr3_aa: CASSSSDRGETQYF
d_call: TRBD1
clone_size: -
j_call: TRBJ2-5
v_call: TRBV27

cdr3_nt: TGTGCCAGCAGTGAGACAGGGATTCGAGAAAAACTGTTTTTT
cdr3_aa: CASSETGIREKLFF
d_call: TRBD1
clone_size: once
j_call: TRBJ1-4
v_call: TRBV6-1

cdr3_nt: TGTGCCAGCAGCTTGACAGGGGGCACGAATACGCAGTATTTT
cdr3_aa: CASSLTGGTNTQYF
d_call: TRBD1
clone_size: -
j_call: TRBJ2-3
v_call: TRBV7-6

cdr3_nt: TGTGCTAGTGGTTCCACAGGGTCCTCACCCCTCCACTTT
cdr3_aa: CASGSTGSSPLHF
d_call: -
clone_size: -
j_call: TRBJ1-6
v_call: TRBV12-5

cdr3_nt: TGCGCCAGCAGCTTGTCAGGAGCGGGGAGCCTCGCGAACACCGGGGAGCTGTTTTTT
cdr3_aa: CASSLSGAGSLANTGELFF
d_call: TRBD2
clone_size: -
j_call: TRBJ2-2
v_call: TRBV5-1